This TCR beta chain was recovered during a study of T cell changes during pregnancy in multiple sclerosis. Clones were read by immunoSEQ multiplex PCR, and TCRdb kept only the in-frame ones, dropping some. Of approximately 130,000 clones in the sample, roughly 96% are singletons; the top ten hold 0.44%. Germline-derived CDR1 and CDR2 are MRHNA and SNTAGT. V trimming: 8 bases; J trimming: 3 bases; junction bases outside the gene matches: 12. This CDR3 comprises 16 residues. V gene TRBV6-4 combines with J gene TRBJ2-3, with 9 nucleotides matching TRBD1. The sequence was obtained from a female donor with multiple sclerosis, enrolled in a pregnancy study. The sample consisted of peripheral blood, taken after pregnancy. The CDR3 region is CASETLMGQGTDTQYF. The CDR3 nucleotides are TGTGCCAGCGAAACGTTAATGGGACAGGGAACAGATACGCAGTATTTT.